The 27 T cell receptor beta chains reported below all come from one sample, sequenced in a study of spatial heterogeneity in lung cancer. One entry per CDR3 protein, called by TCRdb with MiXCR from the 5' RACE reads. Of 20,000 to 30,000 distinct CDR3 sequences in the sample, roughly 4.5% were seen once. Specified time point: sample taken at primary tumor resection. Unsorted whole RNA from tumor, nontumor lung or frozen PBMC underwent sequencing. Sample: PBMCs, taken at surgery. The receptors stem from a male donor with early-stage non-small cell lung cancer.

The sample holds many counts of this clonotype. The V and J genes are TRBV2 and TRBJ2-7; possibly TRBD1 or TRBD2 for D (5 bases each). Between the trimmed V and J ends, which lost 7 bases and 2 bases, there was a span of 9 bases. Looked up from germline, CDR1 is SNHLY and CDR2 is FYNNEI. The CDR3 totals 12 residues. The DNA of the CDR3 is TGTGCCAGCACCAGGGAGACCTACGAGCAGTACTTC. It translates to CASTRETYEQYF.

This clonotype was counted only a few times. The chain joins TRBV30 to TRBJ2-3; D ambiguous. CDR3 size: 13 residues. Trimming took off 5 bases at V and 0 bases at J, with 9 bases between the two ends. Germline V gives CDR1 GTSNPN, CDR2 SVGIG (reference sequence). For the CDR3, the DNA is TGTGCCTGGGTCAGGATTAGCACAGATACGCAGTATTTT. It translates to CAWVRISTDTQYF.

This clonotype was observed at least ten times. The J gene is TRBJ1-4, the V gene TRBV7-2; D perhaps matches TRBD1 (5 bases). Germline V lookup: CDR1 SGHTA, CDR2 FQGNSA. The V end lost 3 bases, the J end lost 3 bases, and 11 bases lay between the germline ends. The CDR3 totals 15 residues. CDR3: CASSFQGGANEKLFF. As DNA, the CDR3 is TGTGCCAGCAGCTTCCAGGGAGGAGCTAATGAAAAACTGTTTTTT.

This clonotype was seen ten or more times. The chain has TRBV6-2 or TRBV6-3 and TRBJ2-3, with a possible D match to TRBD2 (7 bases). This CDR3 spans 17 amino acids. Germline lookup yields CDR1 MNHEY and CDR2 SVGEGT. V dropped 0 bases and J dropped 1 base, with 14 bases sitting between them. The CDR3 is CASSYSRGGGGTDTQYF. The CDR3 coding sequence is TGTGCCAGCAGTTACTCGAGGGGGGGAGGAGGCACAGATACGCAGTATTTT.

This clonotype has at least ten counts. CDR3 region: CSAPAGGLYEQFF. The CDR3 DNA reads TGCAGTGCTCCCGCGGGGGGGCTCTATGAGCAGTTCTTC. The V and J genes are TRBV20-1 and TRBJ2-1; TRBD2 matches 9 bases. Germline V gene lookup returns CDR1 DFQATT and CDR2 SNEGSKA (reference sequence). The trim removed 5 bases at V and 8 bases at J, leaving 7 bases unmatched. This CDR3 is built from 13 residues.

This chain joins TRBV6-5 and TRBJ2-5; the match to TRBD2 covers 11 bases. In germline, CDR1 is MNHEY, CDR2 SVGAGI. The CDR3 runs to 15 residues. V was clipped by 6 bases and J by 5 bases; unmatched bases: 8. This CDR3 reads CASRITSGSWETQYF. CDR3 DNA: TGTGCCAGCAGGATAACTAGCGGGAGTTGGGAGACCCAGTACTTC.

The chain recombines TRBV6-5 with TRBJ1-1, with D perhaps matching TRBD1 (5 bases). Germline V gives CDR1 MNHEY, CDR2 SVGAGI. Deletions cut 7 bases from V and 2 bases from J, with 17 bases between. The CDR3 has 15 residues. CDR3 amino acids: CASNNPGQVNTEAFF. CDR3 coding DNA: TGTGCCAGCAACAACCCGGGGCAGGTTAACACTGAAGCTTTCTTT.

In its sample, this clonotype was seen many times. The chain is built from TRBV7-2 and TRBJ1-4; possibly TRBD1 for D (5 bases). This CDR3 region has 16 residues. Trimming removed 4 bases from V and 0 bases from J, with 12 bases in between. The germline gives CDR1 SGHTA, CDR2 FQGNSA. The CDR3 protein is CASSSRPGPTNEKLFF. CDR3 nucleotide sequence: TGTGCCAGCAGCTCTAGGCCGGGGCCAACTAATGAAAAACTGTTTTTT. Full variable domain (rest looked up from reference TRBV7-2 and TRBJ1-4): GAGVSQSPSNKVTEKGKDVELRCDPISGHTALYWYRQSLGQGLEFLIYFQGNSAPDKSGLPSDRFSAERTGGSVSTLTIQRTQQEDSAVYLCASSSRPGPTNEKLFFGSGTQLSVL.

This clonotype was counted ten times or more. The rearrangement joins TRBV5-5 to TRBJ1-2, with 10 bases matching TRBD1. V gave up 3 bases and J gave up 8 bases; unmatched junction bases: 7. CDR3 length: 14 amino acids. Germline CDR1 reads SGHKS; CDR2 reads YYEKEE (reference sequence). The CDR3 is CASSWGQGMMGYTF. The CDR3 bases are TGTGCCAGCAGCTGGGGACAGGGGATGATGGGCTACACCTTC.

This clonotype was counted many times. V usage is TRBV20-1 and J usage is TRBJ2-3; D call uncertain. V lost 0 bases and J 6 bases, leaving 13 bases between the germline ends. Looked up from germline, CDR1 is DFQATT and CDR2 is SNEGSKA (reference sequence). The CDR3 spans 14 residues. The CDR3 loop is CSAREAMGKDTQYF. For the CDR3, the DNA is TGCAGTGCTAGAGAGGCCATGGGTAAGGATACGCAGTATTTT.

This clonotype appeared many times. CDR3 DNA sequence: TGCGCCAGCAGCTCTTGGACCGGGGGGACCTACGAGCAGTACTTC. As protein: CASSSWTGGTYEQYF. V is TRBV5-1 and J is TRBJ2-7; TRBD2 aligns across 7 bases. Trimming at V came to 3 bases and at J to 2 bases, leaving 8 bases not matched to a gene. The CDR3 extends over 15 amino acids. Germline CDR1 SGHRS, CDR2 YFSETQ.

This clonotype occurred many times. V is TRBV12-3 or TRBV12-4 and J is TRBJ2-3, with a weak D call TRBD1 (6 bases). V was cut by 6 bases and J by 2 bases, with 9 bases left in between. This CDR3 is built from 13 residues. CDR3: CASRGASTDTQYF. CDR3 bases: TGTGCCAGCAGGGGGGCATCCACAGATACGCAGTATTTT.

This clonotype occurred many times. V usage is TRBV19 and J usage is TRBJ2-1; 11 bases line up with TRBD2. The CDR3 loop spans 16 amino acids. Per the germline V gene, CDR1 is LNHDA and CDR2 is SQIVND (reference sequence). Unmatched junction bases numbered 5, after V lost 3 bases and J lost 4 bases. The CDR3 DNA reads TGTGCCAGTAGTATCCTAGCGGGAGGCCAATACAATGAGCAGTTCTTC. Encoded protein: CASSILAGGQYNEQFF.

There are many counts of this clonotype. The chain recombines TRBV27 with TRBJ1-6, with 7 bases matching TRBD1. Germline CDR1 and CDR2: MNHEY and SMNVEV (reference sequence). The CDR3 sequence is 15 residues long. The V and J ends lost 5 bases and 10 bases, in that order; junction bases with no gene match: 11. The CDR3 DNA is TGTGCCAGCAGTACCAGACAGGGCGTTGGCTCACCCCTCCACTTT. Translating gives CASSTRQGVGSPLHF.

This clonotype was counted only a few times. A junction end diverges from the germline sequence, so it may reflect a read error. The chain joins TRBV7-9 to TRBJ2-7; D remains ambiguous. Germline values: CDR1 SEHNR, CDR2 FQNEAQ (reference sequence). This CDR3 has 14 amino acids. The DNA of the CDR3 is TGTGCCAACAGCCTGGGTGGCGGCCCCTACGAGCAGTACTTC. The encoded protein is CANSLGGGPYEQYF. Using reference TRBV7-9 and TRBJ2-7 for the parts outside the CDR3, the full variable domain is DTGVSQNPRHKITKRGQNVTFRCDPISEHNRLYWYRQTLGQGPEFLTYFQNEAQLEKSRLLSDRFSAERPKGSFSTLEIQRTEQGDSAMYLCANSLGGGPYEQYFGPGTRLTVT.

The sample holds many counts of this clonotype. This chain joins TRBV30 and TRBJ2-3; D remains unclear. Trimming removed 0 bases at V and 0 bases at J, with 13 bases between. The CDR3 sequence is 16 residues long. Germline V gives CDR1 GTSNPN, CDR2 SVGIG (reference sequence). CDR3 residues: CAWSVTETISTDTQYF. The CDR3 nucleotides are TGTGCCTGGAGTGTAACAGAAACTATTAGCACAGATACGCAGTATTTT.

This clonotype has at least ten counts. The genes are TRBV10-3 and TRBJ2-3, with 8 bases matching TRBD2. The CDR3 consists of 19 residues. The germline gives CDR1 ENHRY, CDR2 SYGVKD. The V gene end was trimmed by 2 bases and the J gene end by 4 bases; junction bases not matched to a gene: 17. Written as DNA, the CDR3 is TGTGCCATCAGTGAGAAGTTCGGGAGCGCGGGAGGTAGTGCAGATACGCAGTATTTT. Translation: CAISEKFGSAGGSADTQYF.

This clonotype was observed a few times. V and J are TRBV6-2 or TRBV6-3 and TRBJ2-1; the match to TRBD2 covers 9 bases. The germline gives CDR1 MNHEY, CDR2 SVGEGT. Trimming took 6 bases from V and 6 from J; bases not matched to a gene: 12. This CDR3 spans 16 amino acids. CDR3 bases: TGTGCCAGCAGCCAGTTTGCGGGGGGGGCACTCAATGAGCAGTTCTTC. It yields the protein CASSQFAGGALNEQFF.

This clonotype is labeled as medium-sized. The chain carries TRBV10-3 and TRBJ2-3; 12 positions match TRBD2. Per the germline V gene, CDR1 is ENHRY and CDR2 is SYGVKD. The CDR3 is 18 residues long. V gave up 6 bases and J gave up 2 bases; unmatched junction bases: 12. The chain's CDR3 is CAIRDSLGLAGSTDTQYF. CDR3 bases: TGTGCCATCAGGGACTCCCTCGGACTAGCGGGATCCACAGATACGCAGTATTTT.

This clonotype was detected a few times. The chain is built from TRBV2 and TRBJ1-4; D possibly corresponds to TRBD1 (6 bases). Trimming stripped 9 bases from V and 7 bases from J, with 15 bases between. Germline V gene lookup returns CDR1 SNHLY and CDR2 FYNNEI. The CDR3 runs 13 residues. The CDR3 region is CARMGGSGEKLFF. The CDR3 DNA reads as TGTGCCAGAATGGGGGGCTCGGGTGAAAAACTGTTTTTT.

This clonotype was detected many times. V gene TRBV2 combines with J gene TRBJ1-5, with D maybe TRBD1 (6 bases). The CDR3 is 14 amino acids. In germline, CDR1 is SNHLY, CDR2 FYNNEI. Trimming cost V 8 bases and J 1 base, with 12 bases left between them. The CDR3 coding sequence is TGTGCCAGCTGGGGGGGCCGGAGCAATCAGCCCCAGCATTTT. This sequence encodes CASWGGRSNQPQHF.

This clonotype was counted many times. This chain links TRBV9 with TRBJ2-5; 7 bases fit TRBD1. Losses at the gene ends were 4 bases for V and 2 bases for J; bases not matched to a gene: 8. The CDR3 is 15 residues long. In germline, CDR1 is SGDLS, CDR2 YYNGEE. CDR3 protein: CASSPNKGAQETQYF. Written as DNA, the CDR3 is TGTGCCAGCAGCCCAAATAAGGGGGCGCAAGAGACCCAGTACTTC.

This clonotype was detected ten times or more. V gene TRBV6-5 combines with J gene TRBJ1-2, with 9 bases aligning to TRBD1. The CDR3 covers 13 residues. V was pared by 5 bases and J by 7 bases, with 5 bases of the junction left unmatched. Germline V gene lookup returns CDR1 MNHEY and CDR2 SVGAGI. CDR3 loop: CASSGQGRSGYTF. DNA for the CDR3: TGTGCCAGCAGTGGACAGGGGAGGTCTGGCTACACCTTC.

This clonotype appeared many times. This chain uses TRBV12-3 or TRBV12-4 with TRBJ1-5, with 7 nucleotides matching TRBD1. The CDR3 has 15 amino acids. The V and J ends lost 5 bases and 0 bases, in that order; junction bases with no gene match: 4. The CDR3 sequence: CASSPGQVSNQPQHF. The CDR3 DNA is TGTGCCAGCAGTCCCGGACAGGTTAGCAATCAGCCCCAGCATTTT.

The table lists this clonotype with many counts. The V gene is TRBV5-4, the J gene TRBJ1-1; D unclear. Looked up from germline, CDR1 is SGHNT and CDR2 is YYREEE (reference sequence). The CDR3 sequence is 15 residues long. V was cut by 4 bases and J by 5 bases, with 18 bases left in between. The CDR3 reads CASSPLPDPRTEAFF. The CDR3, as DNA: TGTGCCAGCAGCCCCCTTCCGGACCCAAGGACTGAAGCTTTCTTT.

By sample share, this clonotype is medium-sized. The chain employs TRBV9 and TRBJ2-2; 7 bases agree with TRBD1. Germline V CDR1 and CDR2: SGDLS, YYNGEE. V shed 1 base and J 5 bases; nucleotides not matched to a gene: 5. This CDR3 has 15 amino acids. CDR3 DNA sequence: TGTGCCAGCAGCGTATCTACAGGGGTTACCGGGGAGCTGTTTTTT. This encodes CASSVSTGVTGELFF.

This clonotype was seen only a few times. V is TRBV7-9 and J is TRBJ2-7; 9 bases match TRBD1. The CDR3 has 15 amino acids. J was trimmed by 4 bases and V by 6 bases; bases with no gene match: 10. Per the germline V gene, CDR1 is SEHNR and CDR2 is FQNEAQ (reference sequence). Here the CDR3 reads CASRPGTGSVYEQYF. The CDR3 DNA follows: TGTGCCAGCAGACCCGGGACAGGGAGCGTGTACGAGCAGTACTTC. Full variable domain (rest looked up from reference TRBV7-9 and TRBJ2-7): DTGVSQNPRHKITKRGQNVTFRCDPISEHNRLYWYRQTLGQGPEFLTYFQNEAQLEKSRLLSDRFSAERPKGSFSTLEIQRTEQGDSAMYLCASRPGTGSVYEQYFGPGTRLTVT.